There are many counts of the clone carrying this TCR beta chain. Its antigen is unidentified. There are 14 residues in the CDR3. V was trimmed by 5 bases and J by 0 bases, leaving 11 bases between them. In germline, CDR1 is MNHEY, CDR2 SMNVEV (reference sequence). This entry comes from a study of T-cell memory formation after mild COVID-19. Study information: TCR clusters were mostly confined to one donor each.

TCRdb reanalysed the 5' RACE reads using MiXCR and keeps one entry per CDR3 protein. The sample contains about 390,000 distinct CDR3 sequences, around 21% of which appear only once. Overall study findings and caveats: Contracting clones, day 15 to 85, had balanced CD4/CD8, and later expanders favored CD4+. For second-wave clones that peaked at day 37, SARS-CoV-2 specificity went unverified. Mainly in CM and EM were contracting CD4+ clones; CD8+ were in EMRA.

The chain has TRBV27 and TRBJ2-7, with a weak D call TRBD1 (5 bases). What was sequenced was PBMCs or a T cell subset sorted from them (not recorded which). The sequence derives from an adult woman who had mild COVID-19 (a few samples of this study predate the infection). Cell type and time point are not known. The CDR3 region is CASSPNDSSYEQYF. The DNA of the CDR3 is TGTGCCAGCAGTCCCAACGACAGCTCCTACGAGCAGTACTTC.